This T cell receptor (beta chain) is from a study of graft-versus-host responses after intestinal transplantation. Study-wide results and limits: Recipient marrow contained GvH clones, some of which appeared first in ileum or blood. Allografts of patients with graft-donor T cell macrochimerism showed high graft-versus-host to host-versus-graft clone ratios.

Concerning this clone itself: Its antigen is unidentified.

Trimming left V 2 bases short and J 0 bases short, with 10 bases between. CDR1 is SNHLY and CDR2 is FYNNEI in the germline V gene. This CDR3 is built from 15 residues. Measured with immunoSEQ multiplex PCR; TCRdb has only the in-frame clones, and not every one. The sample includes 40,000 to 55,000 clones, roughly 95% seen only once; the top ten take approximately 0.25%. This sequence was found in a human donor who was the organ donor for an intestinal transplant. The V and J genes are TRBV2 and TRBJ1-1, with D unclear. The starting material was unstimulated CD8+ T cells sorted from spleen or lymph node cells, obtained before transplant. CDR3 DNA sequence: TGTGCCAGCAGTGAATCGGCGGCGGTGAACACTGAAGCTTTCTTT. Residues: CASSESAAVNTEAFF.